Shown below are 2 T cell receptor beta chains from a single sample sequenced in a study of tissue T cells after allogeneic stem cell transplantation. Time point of the sample: mouse harvest day 14 after allogeneic transplant. Each mouse received 10^7 T-cell-depleted marrow cells plus 10^6 splenic CD5+ T cells by tail vein. Profiled with immunoSEQ multiplex PCR; TCRdb holds only in-frame clones, not every one. The repertoire holds under 6,000 clones, about 30% seen once, with roughly 9% in the top ten. Sequenced: skin. All receptors come from a female BALB/c mouse given C57BL/6 T cells with graft-versus-host disease after an allogeneic hematopoietic cell transplant.

This clone is medium-sized (0.01 to 0.1%) within its sample. Gene labels here are mouse ones. The read ends 1 residue before the CDR3 terminus; that terminus is restored from the germline J gene. The rearrangement links TRBV24 to TRBJ2-1; 7 positions agree with TRBD1. V was pared by 0 bases and J by 3 bases, with 2 bases of the junction left unmatched. Germline V gene data show CDR1 as KGHTA and CDR2 as FRNEEI. The CDR3 has 15 residues. CDR3 bases read: TGTGCCAGCAGTCTGTATTGGGACAGCTATGCTGAGCAGTTC. It specifies CASSLYWDSYAEQF. The full-length CDR3 reads as CASSLYWDSYAEQFF.

On this clone: The germline and genes are mouse ones. Here the CDR3 reads CASSIGQGSQDTQYF. CDR3 DNA, as far as it was read: TGTGCCAGCAGTATAGGGCAGGGAAGCCAAGACACCCAGTAC. The V call is TRBV19, the J call TRBJ2-5, with a weak D call TRBD1 (5 bases). The DNA ends 1 residue before the CDR3 does, and the rest of the CDR3 is filled in from the germline J gene. Looked up from germline, CDR1 is FNHDT and CDR2 is SITEND (reference sequence). The CDR3 totals 15 residues. V was trimmed by 0 bases and J by 2 bases, leaving 10 bases between them. Supplemented by reference TRBV19 and TRBJ2-5, the full variable domain reads GGIITQTPKFLIGQEGQKLTLKCQQNFNHDTMYWYRQDSGKGLRLIYYSITENDLQKGDLSEGYDASREKKSSFSLTVTSAQKNEMAVFLCASSIGQGSQDTQYFGPGTRLLVL.